The clone carrying this T cell receptor (beta chain) was observed a few times. Its antigen is not identified. This sample is part of a study of T cells in Graves' hyperthyroidism and ophthalmopathy. Overall study results and limits: Ophthalmopathy was distinguished from stable hyperthyroidism by 13 V-J signatures. Within blood appeared most thyroid clonotypes that had expanded above 0.001.

The CDR3 runs to 14 residues. CDR1 SGHRS and CDR2 YFSETQ come from the germline V gene. The germline V and J ends were trimmed by 5 bases and 2 bases, with 10 bases remaining between them. RNA transcripts yielded amplified TCR beta CDR3 regions. Researchers ran a first-round RT-PCR on the TCR CDR3 using the HTBI primer set. TCRdb reanalysed the multiplex PCR reads using MiXCR and keeps one entry per CDR3 protein. Of around 450,000 distinct CDR3 sequences in the sample, roughly 14% were seen once. For the diagnoses, clinical symptoms, serum thyroxine and TRAb, thyroid ultrasound and orbital computed tomography were used.

Sequencing was carried out using blood. The receptor was isolated from a woman between 18 and 30 years old with Graves' hyperthyroidism. The chain employs TRBV5-1 and TRBJ2-2; D is possibly TRBD1 (5 bases). The CDR3 reads CASRHDSNTGELFF. The CDR3 region has the DNA TGCGCCAGCAGACACGACAGCAACACCGGGGAGCTGTTTTTT.